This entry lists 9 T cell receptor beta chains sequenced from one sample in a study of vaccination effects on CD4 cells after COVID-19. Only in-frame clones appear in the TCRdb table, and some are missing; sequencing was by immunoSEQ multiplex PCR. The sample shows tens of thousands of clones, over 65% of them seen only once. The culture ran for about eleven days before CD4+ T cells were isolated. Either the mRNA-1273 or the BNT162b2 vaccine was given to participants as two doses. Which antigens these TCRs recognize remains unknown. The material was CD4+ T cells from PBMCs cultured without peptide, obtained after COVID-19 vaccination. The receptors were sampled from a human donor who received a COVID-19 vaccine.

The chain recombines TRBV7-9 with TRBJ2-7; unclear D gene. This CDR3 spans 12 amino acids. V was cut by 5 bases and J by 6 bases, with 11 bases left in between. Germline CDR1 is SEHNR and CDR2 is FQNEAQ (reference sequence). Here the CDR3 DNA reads TGTGCCAGCAGCAGGGTGTCAGGCGAGCAGTACGTC. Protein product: CASSRVSGEQYV.

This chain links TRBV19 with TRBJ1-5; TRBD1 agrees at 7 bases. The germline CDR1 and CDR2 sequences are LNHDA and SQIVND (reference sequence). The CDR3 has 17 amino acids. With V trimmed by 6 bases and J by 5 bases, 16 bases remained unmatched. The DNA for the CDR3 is TGTGCCAGTAGGCCAGGGGTGCAGGGGGTGGCAGATCAGCCCCAGCATTTT. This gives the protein CASRPGVQGVADQPQHF. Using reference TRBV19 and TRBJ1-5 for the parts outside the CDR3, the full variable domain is DGGITQSPKYLFRKEGQNVTLSCEQNLNHDAMYWYRQDPGQGLRLIYYSQIVNDFQKGDIAEGYSVSREKKESFPLTVTSAQKNPTAFYLCASRPGVQGVADQPQHFGDGTRLSIL.

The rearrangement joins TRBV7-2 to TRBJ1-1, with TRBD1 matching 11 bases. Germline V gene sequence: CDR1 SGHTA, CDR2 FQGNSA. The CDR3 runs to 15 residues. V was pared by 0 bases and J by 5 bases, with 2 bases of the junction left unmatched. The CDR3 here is CASSLAGTGGTEAFF. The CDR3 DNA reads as TGTGCCAGCAGCTTAGCCGGGACAGGGGGTACTGAAGCTTTCTTT. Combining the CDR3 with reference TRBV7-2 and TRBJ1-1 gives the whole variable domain GAGVSQSPSNKVTEKGKDVELRCDPISGHTALYWYRQSLGQGLEFLIYFQGNSAPDKSGLPSDRFSAERTGGSVSTLTIQRTQQEDSAVYLCASSLAGTGGTEAFFGQGTRLTVV.

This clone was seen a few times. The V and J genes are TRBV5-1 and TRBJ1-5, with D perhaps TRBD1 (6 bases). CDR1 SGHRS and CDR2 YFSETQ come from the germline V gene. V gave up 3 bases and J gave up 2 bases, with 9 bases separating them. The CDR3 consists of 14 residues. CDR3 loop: CASSYAGGNQPQHF. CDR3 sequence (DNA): TGCGCCAGCAGCTATGCAGGGGGCAATCAGCCCCAGCATTTT.

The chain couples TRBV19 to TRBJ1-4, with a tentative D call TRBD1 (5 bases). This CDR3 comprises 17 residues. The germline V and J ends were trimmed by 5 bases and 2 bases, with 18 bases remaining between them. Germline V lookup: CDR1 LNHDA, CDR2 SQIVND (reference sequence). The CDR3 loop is CASSSLPIWGTNEKLFF. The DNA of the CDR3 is TGTGCCAGTAGTTCCCTCCCGATTTGGGGCACTAATGAAAAACTGTTTTTT.

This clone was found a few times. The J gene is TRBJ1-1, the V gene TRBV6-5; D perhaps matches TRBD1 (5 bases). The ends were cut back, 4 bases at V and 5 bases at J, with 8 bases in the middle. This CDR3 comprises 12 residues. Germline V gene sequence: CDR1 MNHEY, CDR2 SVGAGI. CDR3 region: CASSSGRTEAFF. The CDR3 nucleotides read TGTGCCAGCAGTTCGGGGCGAACTGAAGCTTTCTTT.

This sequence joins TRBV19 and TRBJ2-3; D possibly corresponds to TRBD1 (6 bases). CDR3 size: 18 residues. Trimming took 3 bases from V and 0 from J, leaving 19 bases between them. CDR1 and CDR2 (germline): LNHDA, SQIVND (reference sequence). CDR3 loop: CASSISTGTRTSTDTQYF. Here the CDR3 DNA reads TGTGCCAGTAGTATTTCTACAGGGACAAGAACTAGCACAGATACGCAGTATTTT.

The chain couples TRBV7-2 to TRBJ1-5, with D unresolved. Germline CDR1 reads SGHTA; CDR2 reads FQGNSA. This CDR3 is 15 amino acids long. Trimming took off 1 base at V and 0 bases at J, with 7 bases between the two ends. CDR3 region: CASSLVLLSNQPQHF. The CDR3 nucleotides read TGTGCCAGCAGCTTAGTTCTACTTAGCAATCAGCCCCAGCATTTT.

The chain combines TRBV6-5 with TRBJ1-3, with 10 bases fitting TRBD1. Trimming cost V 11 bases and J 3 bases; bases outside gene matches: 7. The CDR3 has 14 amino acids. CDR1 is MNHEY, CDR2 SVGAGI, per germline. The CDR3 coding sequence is TGTGCCGCGGGGACAGGGGTGGTTGGAAACACCATATATTTT. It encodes CAAGTGVVGNTIYF.